The clone carrying this T cell receptor beta chain was picked up a small number of times. This sample was included in a study of metastatic and nonmetastatic thyroid tumors. Trimming took off 1 base at V and 3 bases at J, with 7 bases between the two ends. CDR1 and CDR2 from the germline V gene are MNHEY and SMNVEV (reference sequence). The CDR3 length is 13 residues. MiXCR was used by TCRdb to re-call the PCR reads. This table holds 15,000 to 20,000 clones, roughly 20% found once. There were no patients who had received any treatment before thyroid surgery. Sequencing used adjacent normal tissue. J is TRBJ2-7 and V is TRBV27; D possibly corresponds to TRBD2 (5 bases). This TCR was sampled from a female donor with papillary thyroid cancer or a benign thyroid nodule (not recorded which). Some clones in this sample may be carry-over from other donors' samples. The chain's CDR3 is CASSLYTSYEQYF. The CDR3 region has the DNA TGTGCCAGCAGTTTATACACTAGCTACGAGCAGTACTTC.